This note documents a single T cell receptor (beta chain) sequence. Its specificity is unknown. These data originate in a study of PD-1 blockade in mismatch repair-deficient tumors. TCR sequencing covered three patients who responded to pembrolizumab. Study-level points and caveats: Tumor-resident clones, often undetectable pretreatment in blood, expanded then contracted after pembrolizumab.

Sequencing was performed with immunoSEQ multiplex PCR; in TCRdb, only in-frame clones are kept and a portion is missing. This table has about 110,000 clones, about 83% appearing once. The sequence was collected from an adult with mismatch repair-deficient cancer. Sequencing used peripheral blood, obtained about 60 weeks after starting pembrolizumab.

CDR3 nucleotides: TGTGCCAGCAGGACAAGCGGATCCTACAATGAGCAGTTCTTC. It is translated as CASRTSGSYNEQFF. The chain uses TRBV14 and TRBJ2-1, with D possibly being TRBD2 (5 bases). CDR1 is SGHDN and CDR2 is FVKESK in the germline V gene. This CDR3 has 14 residues. Between the trimmed V and J ends, which lost 6 bases and 1 base, there was a span of 10 bases.